The 28 T cell receptor beta chains reported below all come from one sample, sequenced in a study of early T cells in non-severe SARS-CoV-2 infection. TCRdb re-derived calls from the 5' RACE reads in MiXCR, one entry per CDR3 protein. The sample records 85,000 to 90,000 distinct CDR3 sequences, roughly 15% being singletons. Sequenced input: whole blood. These receptors all stem from an adult who was a healthcare worker with PCR-confirmed SARS-CoV-2 infection or an uninfected control (not recorded which).

This clonotype showed up many times. This chain uses TRBV10-3 with TRBJ2-5, with 12 bases identical to TRBD2. The junction had 10 bases not matched to a gene; V was cut back by 7 bases and J by 4 bases. There are 16 residues in the CDR3. CDR1 and CDR2 (germline): ENHRY, SYGVKD. The CDR3 nucleotides are TGTGCCATCACCCCGACTAGCGGGGGCCCCGGAGAGACCCAGTACTTC. This codes for CAITPTSGGPGETQYF.

This sequence joins TRBV12-3 or TRBV12-4 and TRBJ2-1, with 10 nucleotides matching TRBD1. The CDR3 spans 15 residues. Trimming at V came to 6 bases and at J to 4 bases, leaving 6 bases not matched to a gene. Written as DNA, the CDR3 is TGTGCCAGCAGGGGACAGGGGCCCCTTTACAATGAGCAGTTCTTC. Translating it yields CASRGQGPLYNEQFF.

The gene calls are TRBV27 and TRBJ1-2; 10 positions match TRBD1. With 4 bases clipped from V and 4 bases from J, the junction kept 12 bases outside the gene matches. The CDR3 loop spans 17 amino acids. The germline CDR1 and CDR2 sequences are MNHEY and SMNVEV (reference sequence). The CDR3 protein is CASSSGTGAFSGYGYTF. The CDR3 DNA is TGTGCCAGCAGTTCCGGGACAGGGGCATTTTCCGGCTATGGCTACACCTTC.

The V gene is TRBV5-1, the J gene TRBJ2-5; no clear D gene. The CDR3 spans 11 residues. Trimming left V 4 bases short and J 3 bases short, with 4 bases between. Germline V CDR1 and CDR2: SGHRS, YFSETQ. The CDR3 DNA reads as TGCGCCAGCAGCCCTGAAGAGACCCAGTACTTC. Protein product: CASSPEETQYF.

This clonotype was picked up many times. The chain combines TRBV28 with TRBJ2-7; weak D call: TRBD2 (6 bases). The CDR3 is 15 residues long. V lost 6 bases and J lost 2, with 17 bases in between. Germline V gene lookup returns CDR1 MDHEN and CDR2 SYDVKM. The CDR3 coding sequence is TGTGCCAGCAGCCCCCTCGGGGACTGGACCTACGAGCAGTACTTC. Translated, it gives CASSPLGDWTYEQYF.

There are many counts of this clonotype. The rearrangement links TRBV11-2 to TRBJ2-7; tentative D call: TRBD2 (6 bases). V was shortened by 5 bases and J by 1 base, with 9 bases between the two germline ends. The CDR3 runs 13 residues. Germline loops: CDR1 SGHAT, CDR2 FQNNGV. CDR3 sequence (DNA): TGTGCCAGCAGCGCGGGACCGTCCTACGAGCAGTACTTC. Protein: CASSAGPSYEQYF.

There are a few counts of this clonotype. V and J are TRBV3-1 and TRBJ2-1; 9 positions agree with TRBD2. The CDR3 runs 12 residues. Germline V gene lookup returns CDR1 LGHDT and CDR2 YNNKEL (reference sequence). With 4 bases clipped from V and 10 bases from J, the junction kept 2 bases outside the gene matches. The CDR3 nucleotides are TGTGCCAGCAGCCCGGGACTAGCCGAGCAGTTCTTC. Encoded protein: CASSPGLAEQFF.

This chain links TRBV7-6 with TRBJ2-1; 8 positions agree with TRBD1. Germline loops: CDR1 SGHVS, CDR2 FNYEAQ. V gave up 5 bases and J gave up 4 bases; unmatched junction bases: 7. The CDR3 runs 15 residues. CDR3 in amino acids: CASSPRTGQYNEQFF. CDR3 coding DNA: TGTGCCAGCAGCCCCAGGACAGGGCAATACAATGAGCAGTTCTTC. Full variable domain (rest looked up from reference TRBV7-6 and TRBJ2-1): GAGVSQSPRYKVTKRGQDVALRCDPISGHVSLYWYRQALGQGPEFLTYFNYEAQQDKSGLPNDRFSAERPEGSISTLTIQRTEQRDSAMYRCASSPRTGQYNEQFFGPGTRLTVL.

The chain uses TRBV7-2 and TRBJ2-7; D uncertain. The CDR3 length is 16 residues. Germline CDR1 SGHTA, CDR2 FQGNSA. Trimming stripped 1 base from V and 2 bases from J, with 15 bases between. Written as DNA, the CDR3 is TGTGCCAGCAGCTTAGAGGTCCGGCAGGTCGCCTACGAGCAGTACTTC. It encodes CASSLEVRQVAYEQYF.

This clonotype appeared a few times. The chain uses TRBV29-1 and TRBJ2-1; D is tentatively TRBD1 or TRBD2 (5 bases each). V lost 6 bases and J 8 bases, leaving 11 bases between the germline ends. CDR3 length: 11 residues. Germline CDR1 SQVTM, CDR2 ANQGSEA. DNA of the CDR3: TGCAGCGTCCCCCGGGGCGATGAGCAGTTCTTC. This encodes CSVPRGDEQFF.

This clonotype was detected a few times. The genes are TRBV6-6 and TRBJ2-4; the D gene is possibly TRBD1 (6 bases). From germline, CDR1 is MNHNY and CDR2 SVGAGI (reference sequence). V lost 2 bases and J lost 3, with 26 bases in between. The CDR3 sequence is 20 residues long. The CDR3 protein is CASSYSTGILPGTDKNIQYF. The CDR3 DNA is TGTGCCAGCAGTTACAGTACAGGGATATTGCCTGGAACGGACAAAAACATTCAGTACTTC.

This clonotype was found many times. The gene calls are TRBV4-2 and TRBJ2-7; D unclear. V gave up 4 bases and J gave up 1 base, with 14 bases separating them. Germline loops: CDR1 LGHNA, CDR2 YNFKEQ. This CDR3 is 15 amino acids long. DNA of the CDR3: TGTGCCAGCAGCCCTCAGCCCGAAGGATCCTACGAGCAGTACTTC. It specifies CASSPQPEGSYEQYF.

The V gene is TRBV28, the J gene TRBJ1-3; maybe TRBD1 (6 bases). The CDR3 totals 14 residues. Germline V gives CDR1 MDHEN, CDR2 SYDVKM. V was cut by 3 bases and J by 3 bases, with 9 bases left in between. The CDR3 loop reads CASSLSRGGNTIYF. The CDR3 DNA sequence: TGTGCCAGCAGTTTGTCCAGGGGTGGAAACACCATATATTTT.

This clonotype was counted only a few times. This chain joins TRBV7-8 and TRBJ2-7; 9 nucleotides agree with TRBD1. The CDR3 loop spans 15 amino acids. The V segment lost 3 bases and the J segment 2 bases; nucleotides outside the gene matches: 5. CDR1 SGHVS and CDR2 FQNEAQ come from the germline V gene. Written as DNA, the CDR3 is TGTGCCAGCAGCTTCGGACAGGGGAGCACCTACGAGCAGTACTTC. This gives the protein CASSFGQGSTYEQYF.

The chain joins TRBV3-1 to TRBJ1-3; no clear D. V shed 4 bases and J shed 4 bases, with 20 bases lying between them. The CDR3 has 17 residues. CDR1 LGHDT and CDR2 YNNKEL come from the germline V gene (reference sequence). The CDR3 is CASSLPFGSQSGNTIYF. CDR3 DNA: TGTGCCAGCAGCCTCCCCTTCGGCAGTCAATCCGGAAACACCATATATTTT.

This clonotype was counted only a few times. The genes are TRBV10-2 and TRBJ1-1; D remains unclear. The CDR3 consists of 13 residues. Germline V gene lookup returns CDR1 WSHSY and CDR2 SAAADI. Trimming pared 5 bases from V and 3 bases from J, leaving 10 bases between. The chain's CDR3 is CASSLRADTEAFF. CDR3 nucleotide sequence: TGCGCCAGCAGTCTCCGGGCGGACACTGAAGCTTTCTTT.

In the case of this clonotype: A much larger clonotype is one base distant, so this may be a read error. The chain combines TRBV4-3 with TRBJ1-2; 8 bases match TRBD1. After removal of 1 base from V and 3 bases from J, the junction contained 1 base not matched to a gene. This CDR3 is 14 amino acids long. Per the germline V gene, CDR1 is LGHNA and CDR2 is YSLEER. The CDR3 protein is CASSQGQGYYGYTF. In DNA form, the CDR3 reads TGCGCCAGCAGCCAAGGACAGGGGTACTATGGCTACACCTTC.

The chain is built from TRBV7-8 and TRBJ1-5; no reliable D call. Trimming left V 7 bases short and J 3 bases short, with 10 bases between. This CDR3 has 13 residues. Germline values: CDR1 SGHVS, CDR2 FQNEAQ. This chain's CDR3 is CASKLANNQPQHF. The CDR3 nucleotides are TGTGCCAGCAAATTGGCCAACAATCAGCCCCAGCATTTT.

This clonotype has at least ten counts. The rearrangement links TRBV7-2 to TRBJ2-7, with D tentatively TRBD2 (7 bases). Trimming removed 0 bases at V and 2 bases at J, with 8 bases between. The CDR3 contains 14 residues. Germline lookup yields CDR1 SGHTA and CDR2 FQGNSA. The CDR3 region is CASSLAGGPYEQYF. The CDR3, as DNA: TGTGCCAGCAGCTTAGCGGGGGGGCCCTACGAGCAGTACTTC.

This clonotype showed up just a few times. One junction end does not reproduce the germline sequence, and a read error may be involved. The CDR3: CASSRIGQDNEQFF. CDR3 nucleotide sequence: TGTGCTAGCAGTCGAATTGGACAGGACAATGAGCAGTTCTTC. The J gene is TRBJ2-1, the V gene TRBV7-7; 7 nucleotides agree with TRBD1. The CDR3 has 14 residues. Germline CDR1 reads SSHAT; CDR2 reads FNYEAQ (reference sequence).

A word on this clonotype: A much larger clone lies a single base off, so this may be a read error. The J gene is TRBJ1-1, the V gene TRBV5-6, with D possibly matching TRBD1 (5 bases). There are 14 residues in the CDR3. CDR1 and CDR2 (germline): SGHDT, YYEEEE. CDR3 nucleotide sequence: TGTGCCAGCAGCTTGTACGAGACAGAGACTGAAGCTTACTTT. It codes for CASSLYETETEAYF.

This clonotype was seen many times. The gene calls are TRBV27 and TRBJ1-1, with D perhaps TRBD1 (5 bases). Looked up from germline, CDR1 is MNHEY and CDR2 is SMNVEV (reference sequence). The length of the CDR3 is 13 residues. V lost 1 base and J lost 8, with 11 bases in between. The CDR3: CASSLLWGEEAFF. In DNA, the CDR3 is TGTGCCAGCAGTTTATTGTGGGGGGAGGAAGCTTTCTTT.

The chain employs TRBV9 and TRBJ2-5, with TRBD1 matching 8 bases. The CDR3 totals 15 residues. The J segment lost 5 bases and the V segment lost 2 bases, leaving 8 bases of the junction unmatched. The germline gives CDR1 SGDLS, CDR2 YYNGEE. In DNA, the CDR3 is TGTGCCAGCAGCGTGAGGACAGGGCTAGGGGAGACCCAGTACTTC. Its translation: CASSVRTGLGETQYF.

This clonotype was seen only a few times. The J gene is TRBJ2-3, the V gene TRBV10-3; D perhaps matches TRBD2 (5 bases). The CDR3 length is 18 residues. CDR1 is ENHRY, CDR2 SYGVKD, per germline. V gave up 0 bases and J gave up 3 bases, with 19 bases separating them. The CDR3 protein is CAISESEARVRETDTQYF. The CDR3 DNA reads TGTGCCATCAGTGAGTCTGAGGCGAGGGTGAGAGAAACAGATACGCAGTATTTT.

Ten or more counts support this clonotype. The rearrangement uses TRBV28 and TRBJ2-1, with D possibly TRBD1 on 6 matching bases. From germline, CDR1 is MDHEN and CDR2 SYDVKM. The CDR3 covers 15 residues. V lost 3 bases and J 4 bases, leaving 13 bases between the germline ends. The CDR3, as DNA: TGTGCCAGCAGTTTCCGGGGCCAGGGGTACAATGAGCAGTTCTTC. Protein product: CASSFRGQGYNEQFF.

This clonotype was picked up many times. This sequence joins TRBV20-1 and TRBJ1-2; D is uncertain. CDR1 and CDR2 (germline): DFQATT, SNEGSKA (reference sequence). The CDR3 spans 15 residues. The V and J ends lost 0 bases and 4 bases respectively, with 15 bases between them. The CDR3 is CSARDHKGLGYGYTF. The DNA for the CDR3 is TGCAGTGCTAGAGATCATAAGGGCCTGGGCTATGGCTACACCTTC.

This clonotype has a count of ten or more. This chain joins TRBV20-1 and TRBJ2-3, with 7 bases matching TRBD1. The V segment lost 0 bases and the J segment 2 bases; nucleotides outside the gene matches: 5. The CDR3 runs 15 residues. The germline CDR1 and CDR2 sequences are DFQATT and SNEGSKA (reference sequence). DNA for the CDR3: TGCAGTGCTAGAGATATGGGACAGATCACAGATACGCAGTATTTT. It translates to CSARDMGQITDTQYF.

This clonotype was recorded at least ten times. CDR3 sequence (DNA): TGTGCCAGCAGCTTAGGCCGGGGACAAGGCTCTGGAAACACCATATATTTT. Translating gives CASSLGRGQGSGNTIYF. The chain links TRBV13 to TRBJ1-3, with D perhaps TRBD1 (6 bases). V lost 0 bases and J 0 bases, leaving 12 bases between the germline ends. CDR3 size: 17 residues. From germline, CDR1 is PRHDT and CDR2 FYEKMQ (reference sequence).